A selection of T cell receptor beta chains follows, all from one sample in a study of T cell repertoires in aging, cancer and after chemotherapy. TCRdb used MiXCR to reprocess the multiplex PCR reads, holding one entry per CDR3 protein. The sample gives 3,900 or so distinct CDR3 sequences, 29% of which show up once; about 22% is in the top ten. The sample was blood. All receptors derive from a human donor with a solid tumor. Both conserved end residues are part of each CDR3. D genes are given only for firm matches. For some rows the clone size is stated as once, few or many, or as a class when expanded; others skip it.

few	TRBV20-1	TRBD1	TRBJ2-5	CSARAYYRDRSQETQYF	TGCAGTGCTAGAGCATACTACCGGGACAGGTCACAAGAGACCCAGTACTTC
large	TRBV29-1	TRBD1	TRBJ2-5	CSARTGGETQYF	TGCAGCGCAAGGACAGGGGGAGAGACCCAGTACTTC
NA	TRBV4-1	NA	TRBJ2-2	CASSQGMGVNTGELFF	TGCGCCAGCAGCCAAGGGATGGGGGTGAACACCGGGGAGCTGTTTTTT
NA	TRBV13	NA	TRBJ1-6	CASSLGGGTYNSPLHF	TGTGCCAGCAGCTTAGGGGGGGGCACCTATAATTCACCCCTCCACTTT
few	TRBV27	NA	TRBJ1-4	CASSLTSWGEKLFF	TGTGCCAGCAGTTTAACGTCCTGGGGTGAAAAACTGTTTTTT
few	TRBV10-3	TRBD1	TRBJ1-2	CATFRQGVDNYGYTF	TGTGCCACCTTCCGACAGGGGGTAGACAACTATGGCTACACCTTC
NA	TRBV15	TRBD2	TRBJ2-1	CATSLAGPYNEQFF	TGTGCCACCAGCCTAGCGGGACCCTACAATGAGCAGTTCTTC
NA	TRBV13	TRBD1	TRBJ2-7	CASSLRGPSYEQYF	TGTGCCAGCAGCTTGAGGGGGCCGTCCTACGAGCAGTACTTC
NA	TRBV14	TRBD2	TRBJ2-1	CASSLEAGATEQFF	TGTGCCAGCAGCCTCGAAGCGGGAGCCACTGAGCAGTTCTTC
NA	TRBV13	NA	TRBJ2-1	CASGQGLRAYNEQFF	TGTGCCAGCGGCCAAGGACTTCGCGCCTACAATGAGCAGTTCTTC
NA	TRBV6-1	TRBD1	TRBJ1-4	CASSEGQGTYEKLFF	TGTGCCAGCAGTGAAGGACAGGGGACCTATGAAAAACTGTTTTTT
NA	TRBV20-1	TRBD2	TRBJ2-7	CSARERLAGEFSEQYF	TGCAGTGCTAGAGAACGACTAGCGGGAGAATTCAGCGAGCAGTACTTC
NA	TRBV28	NA	TRBJ2-2	CASRAGTDGELFF	TGTGCCAGCAGGGCAGGAACAGACGGGGAGCTGTTTTTT
few	TRBV11-2	TRBD2	TRBJ2-1	CASSQPSGGTYNEQFF	TGTGCCAGCAGCCAACCGAGCGGGGGAACCTACAATGAGCAGTTCTTC
NA	TRBV19	TRBD2	TRBJ2-1	CASSLGTSGISYNEQFF	TGTGCCAGTAGCCTTGGGACTAGCGGGATCTCCTACAATGAGCAGTTCTTC
few	TRBV24-1	NA	TRBJ2-3	CAASAPSTDTQYF	TGTGCCGCCTCAGCCCCCAGCACAGATACGCAGTATTTT
NA	TRBV27	NA	TRBJ2-3	CASSFLPENTDTQYF	TGTGCCAGCAGTTTCCTCCCAGAAAACACAGATACGCAGTATTTT
NA	TRBV20-1	NA	TRBJ2-3	CSARAGLTGTDTQYF	TGCAGTGCTAGAGCAGGGCTCACCGGCACAGATACGCAGTATTTT
NA	TRBV10-3	NA	TRBJ1-5	CASSDRNEDQPQHF	TGCGCCAGCAGTGATCGGAACGAGGATCAGCCCCAGCATTTT
medium-sized	TRBV6-5	NA	TRBJ1-2	CASSYRGRVFGYTF	TGTGCCAGCAGTTACCGGGGCAGGGTCTTTGGCTACACCTTC
few	TRBV18	NA	TRBJ2-5	CASSPRLETQYF	TGTGCCAGCTCACCAAGATTGGAGACCCAGTACTTC
NA	TRBV20-1	TRBD2	TRBJ2-1	CSARGMGRERVNEQFF	TGCAGTGCTAGGGGAATGGGGCGGGAGAGGGTCAATGAGCAGTTCTTC
few	TRBV12-3/TRBV12-4	NA	TRBJ1-4	CASSLSDSTEKLFF	TGTGCCAGCAGTTTAAGTGACAGCACTGAAAAACTGTTTTTT
few	TRBV6-5	NA	TRBJ2-5	CASSYSIGVGAGETQYF	TGTGCCAGCAGTTACTCGATAGGGGTAGGGGCTGGAGAGACCCAGTACTTC
NA	TRBV6-1	NA	TRBJ2-6	CASSEPVGANVLTF	TGTGCCAGCAGTGAGCCAGTCGGGGCCAACGTCCTGACTTTC
NA	TRBV6-6	NA	TRBJ2-2	CASSSSEVTGELFF	TGTGCCAGCAGTTCCTCAGAGGTCACCGGGGAGCTGTTTTTT
NA	TRBV19	NA	TRBJ2-5	CASSTGAGTGTQYF	TGTGCCAGTAGTACCGGGGCGGGGACGGGGACCCAGTACTTC
NA	TRBV30	NA	TRBJ2-1	CAWSVLSENNEQFF	TGTGCCTGGAGTGTACTTAGCGAAAACAATGAGCAGTTCTTC
NA	TRBV20-1	NA	TRBJ2-5	CSVRISGPQETQYF	TGCAGTGTCCGTATTAGCGGACCTCAAGAGACCCAGTACTTC
few	TRBV6-1	TRBD1	TRBJ1-6	CASRRDSAGPTPLHF	TGTGCCAGCAGGAGGGACAGCGCCGGACCGACACCCCTCCACTTT
NA	TRBV11-2	NA	TRBJ1-1	CASAHGGTEAFF	TGTGCCAGCGCCCACGGGGGGACTGAAGCTTTCTTT
NA	TRBV5-4	TRBD2	TRBJ2-1	CASSLPSGFSYNEQFF	TGTGCCAGCAGCTTGCCTAGCGGATTCTCCTACAATGAGCAGTTCTTC
NA	TRBV7-9	NA	TRBJ1-4	CASSPLKGVSEKLFF	TGTGCCAGCAGCCCCCTAAAAGGGGTGAGTGAAAAACTGTTTTTT
NA	TRBV7-6	NA	TRBJ2-6	CASSEAGDSPFSGANVLTF	TGTGCCAGCAGCGAAGCAGGGGACTCCCCCTTCTCTGGGGCCAACGTCCTGACTTTC
NA	TRBV19	NA	TRBJ2-6	CASSIRGSGANVLTF	TGTGCCAGTAGTATAAGAGGGTCTGGGGCCAACGTCCTGACTTTC
NA	TRBV5-1	TRBD2	TRBJ2-4	CASRLAGGPGENIQYF	TGCGCCAGTCGACTAGCGGGAGGGCCGGGGGAAAACATTCAGTACTTC
NA	TRBV7-4	NA	TRBJ2-1	CASSLLGEENEQFF	TGTGCCAGCAGCCTATTGGGGGAGGAGAATGAGCAGTTCTTC
NA	TRBV11-2	TRBD2	TRBJ2-5	CASSPSGSLQETQYF	TGTGCCAGCAGCCCTAGCGGGTCTCTACAAGAGACCCAGTACTTC
few	TRBV19	NA	TRBJ1-5	CASSTRGETRGQPQHF	TGTGCCAGTAGTACCCGCGGCGAGACACGGGGTCAGCCCCAGCATTTT
medium-sized	TRBV6-5	NA	TRBJ2-1	CASSSTTYNEQFF	TGTGCCAGCAGCTCCACCACGTACAATGAGCAGTTCTTC
NA	TRBV5-4	NA	TRBJ1-6	CASSLAESYNSPLHF	TGTGCCAGCAGCTTAGCGGAGTCCTATAATTCACCCCTCCACTTT
few	TRBV19	TRBD1	TRBJ1-5	CASSPGGRSNQPQHF	TGTGCCAGTAGTCCAGGGGGCAGGAGCAATCAGCCCCAGCATTTT
medium-sized	TRBV13	NA	TRBJ2-1	CASSLRQVNEQFF	TGTGCCAGCAGCCTGCGACAGGTCAATGAGCAGTTCTTC
NA	TRBV6-5	NA	TRBJ2-7	CASSYSRVAGYEQYF	TGTGCCAGCAGTTACTCGAGGGTGGCGGGCTACGAGCAGTACTTC
few	TRBV7-2	NA	TRBJ2-7	CASSLKASYEQYF	TGTGCCAGCAGCTTAAAGGCTTCCTACGAGCAGTACTTC
medium-sized	TRBV15	TRBD2	TRBJ2-3	CATSRGSTSGRTDTQYF	TGTGCCACCAGCAGAGGTTCAACTAGCGGGCGCACAGATACGCAGTATTTT
few	TRBV5-1	TRBD2	TRBJ2-3	CASSLGSGRLGDTQYF	TGCGCCAGCAGCTTGGGGAGCGGGAGATTGGGGGATACGCAGTATTTT
once	TRBV29-1	TRBD2	TRBJ2-1	CSVRTSGRNNEQFF	TGCAGCGTTAGGACTAGCGGGAGAAACAATGAGCAGTTCTTC
NA	TRBV6-6	NA	TRBJ2-7	CASTRQKGYEQYF	TGTGCCAGCACCCGCCAAAAGGGATACGAGCAGTACTTC
NA	TRBV5-1	TRBD1	TRBJ2-7	CASSPRTGSNYEQYF	TGCGCCAGCAGCCCACGGACAGGGAGTAACTACGAGCAGTACTTC
few	TRBV15	NA	TRBJ1-1	CATSRDRGVTEAFF	TGTGCCACCAGCAGAGATCGGGGAGTCACTGAAGCTTTCTTT